This T cell receptor (beta chain) was obtained from a study of blood T cells in healthy people across ages. Overall study results and limits: Nothing was known about donor CMV status, and this possibly confounded expanded clonotype changes.

Germline lookup yields CDR1 MNHEY and CDR2 SVGEGT. After removal of 6 bases from V and 5 bases from J, the junction contained 12 bases not matched to a gene. CDR3 size: 16 residues. In regard to this clonotype: No antigen is known for it.

Sample-barcoded 5' priming and a J-beta primer mix drove a second PCR of about 6 to 12 cycles. MiXCR, applied by TCRdb to the 5' RACE reads, yields one record per CDR3 protein. The table includes 700,000 to 1,000,000 distinct CDR3 sequences, around 43% detected once. This chain links TRBV6-2 or TRBV6-3 with TRBJ2-3, with 9 bases matching TRBD2. The source material was blood. This clonotype was sampled from a man aged 55 to 70 in good health. The CDR3 spells CASRIDPSGVKDTQYF. The CDR3 coding sequence is TGTGCCAGCAGAATAGACCCTAGCGGGGTGAAAGATACGCAGTATTTT.